The entry that follows covers one T cell receptor beta chain sequence. Its target is unknown. This CDR3 has 16 amino acids. V lost 7 bases, J lost 0 bases, and 9 bases stayed unmatched. Germline V CDR1 and CDR2: LGHNT, FRNRAP. Lymphocytes from graft epithelium and lamina propria were isolated. The sample is drawn from a study of graft-versus-host responses after intestinal transplantation. Study overall: After anti-thymocyte globulin induction, recipients took tacrolimus and steroids for three to four years.

General study results and limits: Recipient bone marrow held GvH clones, some seen earlier in ileum or blood.

Sequenced by immunoSEQ multiplex PCR; TCRdb stores in-frame clones only, minus some. Of roughly 16,000 clones listed, roughly four fifths are singletons. The V and J genes are TRBV12-5 and TRBJ2-1; 7 nucleotides agree with TRBD1. This TCR was recovered from a human patient who received an intestinal transplant, so some T cells may come from the graft donor. The material sequenced was ileum tissue, taken approximately 83 weeks after intestinal transplantation. The CDR3: CASANIQGSSYNEQFF. The CDR3 coding sequence is TGTGCTAGTGCCAATATACAGGGGAGCTCCTACAATGAGCAGTTCTTC.